Below, one T cell receptor (beta chain) is given with its context. The antigen is undetermined. Two oligonucleotides, mixed equimolar, formed the beta constant-region primer covering TRBC1 and TRBC2. The ligated cDNA underwent four PCR rounds using SP2 and nested alpha and beta constant-region primers. TCRdb reanalysed the UMI-ligation and nested PCR reads using MiXCR and keeps one entry per CDR3 protein. The sample shows 95,000 to 150,000 distinct CDR3 sequences, 35% to 45% of them seen only once. This specimen belongs to a study of naive and memory T cell subsets. Notes on the study in general: TCR counts from RNA may reflect activation-linked expression changes. Over 85% of naive TCR sequences appeared only once, unlike memory subsets.

Deletions cut 7 bases from V and 4 bases from J, with 13 bases between. Germline-derived CDR1 and CDR2 are SGHTA and FQGNSA. The CDR3 consists of 14 residues. The sample consisted of central memory CD4+ T cells from blood. The chain employs TRBV7-2 and TRBJ1-4; TRBD1 might be the D (6 bases). The sequence was collected from a human donor in good health. CDR3 residues: CASKEGENNEKLFF. In DNA form, the CDR3 reads TGTGCCAGCAAGGAGGGGGAGAATAATGAAAAACTGTTTTTT.